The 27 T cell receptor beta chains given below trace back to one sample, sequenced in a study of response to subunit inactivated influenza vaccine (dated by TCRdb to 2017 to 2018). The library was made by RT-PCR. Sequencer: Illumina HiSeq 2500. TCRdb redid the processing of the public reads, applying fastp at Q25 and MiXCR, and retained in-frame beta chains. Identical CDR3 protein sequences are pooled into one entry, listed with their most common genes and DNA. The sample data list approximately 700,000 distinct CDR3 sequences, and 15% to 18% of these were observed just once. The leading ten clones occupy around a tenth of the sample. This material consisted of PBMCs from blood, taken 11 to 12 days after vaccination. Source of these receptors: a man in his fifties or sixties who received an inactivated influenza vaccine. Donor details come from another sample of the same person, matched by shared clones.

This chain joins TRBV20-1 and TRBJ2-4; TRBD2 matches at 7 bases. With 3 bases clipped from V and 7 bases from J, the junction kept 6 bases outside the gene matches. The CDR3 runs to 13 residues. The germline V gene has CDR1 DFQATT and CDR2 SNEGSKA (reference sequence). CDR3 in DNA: TGCAGTGCTAGTTTGGGGGGGGAGAACATTCAGTACTTC. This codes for CSASLGGENIQYF.

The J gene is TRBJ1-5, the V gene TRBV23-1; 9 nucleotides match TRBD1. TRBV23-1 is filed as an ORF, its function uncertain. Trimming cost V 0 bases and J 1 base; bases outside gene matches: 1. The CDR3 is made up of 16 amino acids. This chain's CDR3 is CASSQSTGGSNQPQHF. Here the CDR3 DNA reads TGCGCCAGCAGTCAATCGACAGGGGGGAGCAATCAGCCCCAGCATTTT.

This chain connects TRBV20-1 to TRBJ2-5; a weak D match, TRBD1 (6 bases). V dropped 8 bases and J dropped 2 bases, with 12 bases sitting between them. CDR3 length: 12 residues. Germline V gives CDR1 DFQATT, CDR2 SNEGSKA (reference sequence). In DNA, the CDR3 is TGCAGTTTCAACGGACAGCAAGAGACCCAGTACTTC. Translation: CSFNGQQETQYF.

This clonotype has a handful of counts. The CDR3 sequence: CAISTKGEGTQYF. As DNA, the CDR3 is TGTGCCATCAGTACGAAGGGGGAAGGGACCCAGTACTTC. The chain is built from TRBV10-3 and TRBJ2-5; TRBD1 is a possible D gene (6 bases). Trimming removed 5 bases from V and 7 bases from J, with 14 bases in between. The germline V gene has CDR1 ENHRY and CDR2 SYGVKD. The CDR3 spans 13 residues.

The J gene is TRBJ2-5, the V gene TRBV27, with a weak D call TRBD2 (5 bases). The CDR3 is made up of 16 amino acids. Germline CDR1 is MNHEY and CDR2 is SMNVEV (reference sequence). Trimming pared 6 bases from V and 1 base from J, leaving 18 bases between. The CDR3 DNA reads TGTGCCAGCAGGGGAGCACCGGCAGCGACCCAAGAGACCCAGTACTTC. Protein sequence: CASRGAPAATQETQYF.

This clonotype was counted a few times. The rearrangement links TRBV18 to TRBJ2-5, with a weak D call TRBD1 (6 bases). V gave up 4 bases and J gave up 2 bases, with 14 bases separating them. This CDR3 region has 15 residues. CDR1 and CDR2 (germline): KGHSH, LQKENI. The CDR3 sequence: CASSRPGTNQETQYF. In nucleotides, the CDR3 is TGTGCCAGCTCACGCCCCGGGACAAATCAAGAGACCCAGTACTTC.

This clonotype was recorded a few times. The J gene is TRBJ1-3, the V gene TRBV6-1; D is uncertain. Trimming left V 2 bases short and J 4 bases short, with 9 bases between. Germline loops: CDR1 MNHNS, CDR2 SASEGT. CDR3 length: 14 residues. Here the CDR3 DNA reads TGTGCCAGCAGTGAAACAAGAAGAGGAAACACCATATATTTT. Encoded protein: CASSETRRGNTIYF.

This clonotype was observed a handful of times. The CDR3 DNA is TGCAGTGCCAGCGACAGGGTCAAAAACATTCAGTACTTC. Translating it yields CSASDRVKNIQYF. This chain links TRBV20-1 with TRBJ2-4, with 7 bases that match TRBD1. Looked up from germline, CDR1 is DFQATT and CDR2 is SNEGSKA (reference sequence). Trimming at V came to 6 bases and at J to 3 bases, leaving 5 bases not matched to a gene. The length of the CDR3 is 13 residues.

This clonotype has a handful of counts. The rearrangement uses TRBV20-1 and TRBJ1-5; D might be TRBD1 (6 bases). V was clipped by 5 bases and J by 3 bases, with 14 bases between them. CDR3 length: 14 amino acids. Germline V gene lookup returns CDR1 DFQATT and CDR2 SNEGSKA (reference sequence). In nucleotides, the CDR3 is TGCAGTGCTTCCTTGGGGGGGGCCAATCAGCCCCAGCATTTT. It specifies CSASLGGANQPQHF.

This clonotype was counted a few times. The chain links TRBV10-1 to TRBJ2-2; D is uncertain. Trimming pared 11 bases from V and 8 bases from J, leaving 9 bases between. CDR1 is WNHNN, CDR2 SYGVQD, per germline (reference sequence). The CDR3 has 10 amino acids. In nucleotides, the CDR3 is TGCGCCGGGGTACCTGGGGAGCTGTTTTTT. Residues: CAGVPGELFF.

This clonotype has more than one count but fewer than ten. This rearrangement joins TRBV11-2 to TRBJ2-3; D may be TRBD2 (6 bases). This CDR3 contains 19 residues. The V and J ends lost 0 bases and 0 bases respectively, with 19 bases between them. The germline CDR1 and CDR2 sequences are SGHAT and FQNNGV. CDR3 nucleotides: TGTGCCAGCAGCTTAGACCCCCCCGGGCGGGGTCCTAGCACAGATACGCAGTATTTT. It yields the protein CASSLDPPGRGPSTDTQYF.

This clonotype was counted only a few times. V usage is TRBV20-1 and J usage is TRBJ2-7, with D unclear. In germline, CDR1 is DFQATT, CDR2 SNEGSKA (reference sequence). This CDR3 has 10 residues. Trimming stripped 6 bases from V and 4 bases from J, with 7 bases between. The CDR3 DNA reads TGCAGTGCCGGTCAATACGAGCAGTACTTC. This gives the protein CSAGQYEQYF.

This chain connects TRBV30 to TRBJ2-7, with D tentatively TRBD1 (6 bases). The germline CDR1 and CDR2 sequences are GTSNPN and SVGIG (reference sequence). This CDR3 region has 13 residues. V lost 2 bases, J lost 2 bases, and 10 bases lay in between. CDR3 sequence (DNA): TGTGCCTGGAGTACCAGGGGACCCTACGAGCAGTACTTC. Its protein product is CAWSTRGPYEQYF.

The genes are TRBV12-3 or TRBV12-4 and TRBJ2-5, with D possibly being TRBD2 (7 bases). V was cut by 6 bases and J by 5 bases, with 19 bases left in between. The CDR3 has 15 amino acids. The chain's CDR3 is CASSEIGGAWETQYF. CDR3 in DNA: TGTGCCAGCAGCGAAATTGGGGGGGCTTGGGAGACCCAGTACTTC.

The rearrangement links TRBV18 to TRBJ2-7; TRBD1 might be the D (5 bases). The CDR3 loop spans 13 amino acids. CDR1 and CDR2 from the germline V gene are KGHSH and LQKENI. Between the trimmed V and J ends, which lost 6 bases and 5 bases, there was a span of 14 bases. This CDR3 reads CASSPKIGDEQYF. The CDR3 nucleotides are TGTGCCAGCTCGCCAAAAATAGGGGACGAGCAGTACTTC.

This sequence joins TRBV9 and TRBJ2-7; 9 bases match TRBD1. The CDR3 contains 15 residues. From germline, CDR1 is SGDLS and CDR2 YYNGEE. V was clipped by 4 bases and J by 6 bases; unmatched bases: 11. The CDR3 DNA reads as TGTGCCAGCAGCATACGGGACAGGGAATCAAGCGAGCAGTACTTC. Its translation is CASSIRDRESSEQYF.

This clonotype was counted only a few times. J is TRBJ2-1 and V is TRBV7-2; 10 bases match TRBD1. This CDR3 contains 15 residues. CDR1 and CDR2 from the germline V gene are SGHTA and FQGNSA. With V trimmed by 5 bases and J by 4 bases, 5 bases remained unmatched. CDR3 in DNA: TGTGCCAGCAGCACGGACAGGGGGGAATACAATGAGCAGTTCTTC. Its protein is CASSTDRGEYNEQFF.

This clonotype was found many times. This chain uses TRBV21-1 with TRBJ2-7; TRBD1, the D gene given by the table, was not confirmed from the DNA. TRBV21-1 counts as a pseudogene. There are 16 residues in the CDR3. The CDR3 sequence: CASSISSGTGPYEQYF. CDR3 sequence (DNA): TGTGCCAGCAGCATTTCTTCCGGGACAGGGCCCTACGAGCAGTACTTC.

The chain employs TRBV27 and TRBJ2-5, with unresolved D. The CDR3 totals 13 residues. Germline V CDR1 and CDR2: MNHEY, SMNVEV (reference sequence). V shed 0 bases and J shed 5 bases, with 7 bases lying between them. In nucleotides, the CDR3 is TGTGCCAGCAGTTTATCGAGCTACGAGACCCAGTACTTC. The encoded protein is CASSLSSYETQYF.

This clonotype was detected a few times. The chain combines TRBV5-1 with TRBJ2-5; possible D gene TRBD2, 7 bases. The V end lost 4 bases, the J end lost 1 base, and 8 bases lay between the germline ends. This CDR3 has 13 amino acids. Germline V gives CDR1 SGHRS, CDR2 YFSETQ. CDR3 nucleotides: TGCGCCAGCAGCGGGGGGGCCCAAGAGACCCAGTACTTC. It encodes CASSGGAQETQYF.

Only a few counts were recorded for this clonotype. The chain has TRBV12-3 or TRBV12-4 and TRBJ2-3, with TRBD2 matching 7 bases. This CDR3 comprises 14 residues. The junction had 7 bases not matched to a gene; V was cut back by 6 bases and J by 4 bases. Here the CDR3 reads CASRAGSGPDTQYF. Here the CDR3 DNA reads TGTGCCAGCAGAGCGGGGTCCGGACCAGATACGCAGTATTTT.

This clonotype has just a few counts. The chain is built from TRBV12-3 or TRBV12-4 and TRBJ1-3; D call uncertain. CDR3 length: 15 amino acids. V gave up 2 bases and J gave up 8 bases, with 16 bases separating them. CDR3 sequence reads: CASSLNTGLSDTIYF. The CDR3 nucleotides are TGTGCCAGCAGTTTAAATACTGGTCTTTCGGACACCATATATTTT.

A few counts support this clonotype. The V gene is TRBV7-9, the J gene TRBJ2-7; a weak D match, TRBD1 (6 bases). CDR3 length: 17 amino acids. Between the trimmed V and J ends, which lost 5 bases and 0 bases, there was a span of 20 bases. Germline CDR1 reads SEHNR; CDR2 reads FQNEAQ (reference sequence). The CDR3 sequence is CASSPPAWTASSYEQYF. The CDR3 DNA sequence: TGTGCCAGCAGCCCCCCCGCTTGGACAGCCAGCTCCTACGAGCAGTACTTC.

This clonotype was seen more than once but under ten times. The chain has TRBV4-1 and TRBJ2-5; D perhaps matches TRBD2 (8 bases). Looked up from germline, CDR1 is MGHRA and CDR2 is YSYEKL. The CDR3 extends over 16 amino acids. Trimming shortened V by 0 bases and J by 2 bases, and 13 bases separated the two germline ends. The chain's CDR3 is CASSQDGRGQQETQYF. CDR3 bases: TGCGCCAGCAGCCAAGACGGGAGGGGACAGCAAGAGACCCAGTACTTC.

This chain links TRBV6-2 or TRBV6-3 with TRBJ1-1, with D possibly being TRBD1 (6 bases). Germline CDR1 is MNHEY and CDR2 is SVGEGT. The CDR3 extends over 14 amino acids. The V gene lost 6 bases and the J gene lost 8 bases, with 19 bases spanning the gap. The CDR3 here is CASRPVGGRFEAFF. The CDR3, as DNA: TGTGCCAGCAGGCCCGTGGGGGGGCGGTTCGAAGCTTTCTTT.

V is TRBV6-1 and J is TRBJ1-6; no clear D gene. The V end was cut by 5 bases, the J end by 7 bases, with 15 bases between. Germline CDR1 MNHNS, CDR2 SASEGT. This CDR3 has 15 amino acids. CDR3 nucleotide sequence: TGTGCCAGCAGTACCTCTGGAGAAACCAATTCACCCCTCCACTTT. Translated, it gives CASSTSGETNSPLHF.

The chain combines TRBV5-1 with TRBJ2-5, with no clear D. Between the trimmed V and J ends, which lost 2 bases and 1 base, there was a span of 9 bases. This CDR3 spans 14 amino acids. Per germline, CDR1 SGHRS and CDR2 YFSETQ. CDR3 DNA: TGCGCCAGCAGCTTAAGGGCTTTCCAAGAGACCCAGTACTTC. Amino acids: CASSLRAFQETQYF.